Presented here are 30 T cell receptor beta chains from one specimen sequenced in a study of blood T cell repertoires in COVID-19. Sequencing used immunoSEQ multiplex PCR; TCRdb keeps in-frame clones, though not all of them. The repertoire holds 150,000 to 160,000 clones, with more than 85% as singletons. The source material was peripheral blood. These receptors came from a woman between 65 and 79 years old with acute or convalescent COVID-19.

CDR3 in DNA: TGTGCCAGCAGTGTTGAGGGCAGCAGCATGAACACTGAAGCTTTCTTT. It is translated as CASSVEGSSMNTEAFF. V gene TRBV6-1 combines with J gene TRBJ1-1; unclear D gene. V lost 4 bases, J lost 0 bases, and 15 bases lay in between. The germline V gene has CDR1 MNHNS and CDR2 SASEGT. The CDR3 loop spans 16 amino acids.

V gene TRBV3-1 (or the pseudogene TRBV3-2) combines with J gene TRBJ2-2, with 7 nucleotides matching TRBD2. Germline V gene sequence: CDR1 LGHDT, CDR2 YNNKEL (reference sequence). This CDR3 has 17 amino acids. Unmatched junction bases numbered 10, after V lost 2 bases and J lost 4 bases. DNA for the CDR3: TGTGCCAGCAGCCAACAGCGTGCGGGGGACCCCACCGGGGAGCTGTTTTTT. Protein product: CASSQQRAGDPTGELFF.

The chain couples TRBV2 to TRBJ1-3; TRBD1 aligns across 7 bases. Germline V gene lookup returns CDR1 SNHLY and CDR2 FYNNEI. J lost 4 bases, V lost 6 bases, and 3 bases had no gene match. There are 13 residues in the CDR3. The CDR3 DNA reads TGTGCCAGCAGGTTAGGGGGCGGAAACACCATATATTTT. Translated, it gives CASRLGGGNTIYF. The full variable domain, completed using reference TRBV2 and TRBJ1-3, is EPEVTQTPSHQVTQMGQEVILRCVPISNHLYFYWYRQILGQKVEFLVSFYNNEISEKSEIFDDQFSVERPDGSNFTLKIRSTKLEDSAMYFCASRLGGGNTIYFGEGSWLTVV.

V gene TRBV19 combines with J gene TRBJ1-5; D gene ambiguous. Germline values: CDR1 LNHDA, CDR2 SQIVND (reference sequence). CDR3 length: 14 residues. Trimming took 0 bases from V and 3 from J, leaving 6 bases between them. In DNA form, the CDR3 reads TGTGCCAGTAGTATAGACAGGTTCAATCAGCCCCAGCATTTT. Translation: CASSIDRFNQPQHF. Full variable domain (missing parts from reference TRBV19 and TRBJ1-5): DGGITQSPKYLFRKEGQNVTLSCEQNLNHDAMYWYRQDPGQGLRLIYYSQIVNDFQKGDIAEGYSVSREKKESFPLTVTSAQKNPTAFYLCASSIDRFNQPQHFGDGTRLSIL.

This clone was seen a few times. The J gene is TRBJ1-2, the V gene TRBV10-3, with D possibly being TRBD1 (6 bases). This CDR3 spans 16 amino acids. Germline V gives CDR1 ENHRY, CDR2 SYGVKD. The ends were cut back, 4 bases at V and 1 base at J, with 16 bases in the middle. CDR3 in amino acids: CAISGYRARDNYGYTF. CDR3 sequence (DNA): TGTGCCATCAGTGGATACAGGGCTCGGGATAACTATGGCTACACCTTC.

The genes are TRBV24-1 and TRBJ2-5; 8 bases align to TRBD1. Germline V lookup: CDR1 KGHDR, CDR2 SFDVKD. This CDR3 is 13 amino acids long. J lost 2 bases, V lost 9 bases, and 4 bases had no gene match. The CDR3 is CATGRTGQETQYF. As DNA, the CDR3 is TGTGCCACCGGGCGGACAGGGCAAGAGACCCAGTACTTC.

The chain employs TRBV6-1 and TRBJ1-2, with D perhaps matching TRBD1 (5 bases). Trimming left V 1 base short and J 0 bases short, with 12 bases between. This CDR3 is 16 amino acids long. Germline V gives CDR1 MNHNS, CDR2 SASEGT. This CDR3 reads CASSEVRSGTNYGYTF. The CDR3 nucleotides are TGTGCCAGCAGTGAAGTACGGTCAGGGACTAACTATGGCTACACCTTC.

This clone was found once. Other DNA sequences from this sample encode an identical CDR3 as well. The chain joins TRBV29-1 to TRBJ1-2, with 11 positions matching TRBD1. The length of the CDR3 is 14 residues. Germline V gene lookup returns CDR1 SQVTM and CDR2 ANQGSEA. The V and J ends lost 2 bases and 4 bases, in that order; junction bases with no gene match: 3. CDR3 sequence reads: CSVESGTGGYGYTF. CDR3 coding DNA: TGCAGCGTTGAAAGTGGGACAGGGGGCTATGGCTACACCTTC. Filled out from reference TRBV29-1 and TRBJ1-2, the complete variable domain reads SAVISQKPSRDICQRGTSLTIQCQVDSQVTMMFWYRQQPGQSLTLIATANQGSEATYESGFVIDKFPISRPNLTFSTLTVSNMSPEDSSIYLCSVESGTGGYGYTFGSGTRLTVV.

The chain joins TRBV5-1 to TRBJ2-2; TRBD1 matches at 8 bases. The CDR3 spans 15 residues. Trimming took 2 bases from V and 6 from J; bases not matched to a gene: 6. Germline CDR1 reads SGHRS; CDR2 reads YFSETQ. This chain's CDR3 is CASSFPDREAGELFF. As DNA, the CDR3 is TGCGCCAGCAGCTTCCCGGACAGGGAGGCCGGGGAGCTGTTTTTT.

V is TRBV5-6 and J is TRBJ2-1; TRBD2 matches at 7 bases. Germline assignment: CDR1 SGHDT and CDR2 YYEEEE. The CDR3 length is 17 residues. V shed 0 bases and J 5 bases; nucleotides not matched to a gene: 11. CDR3 DNA: TGTGCCAGCAGCTTGGGGGGCCGGGGACTAAGTAACAATGAGCAGTTCTTC. It translates to CASSLGGRGLSNNEQFF.

The V gene is TRBV19, the J gene TRBJ1-5; D call uncertain. This CDR3 has 16 amino acids. V was pared by 5 bases and J by 0 bases, with 14 bases between. CDR1 is LNHDA, CDR2 SQIVND, per germline (reference sequence). The CDR3 sequence is CASSFQARNSNQPQHF. CDR3 DNA sequence: TGTGCCAGTAGTTTTCAGGCGAGAAATAGCAATCAGCCCCAGCATTTT.

V gene TRBV2 combines with J gene TRBJ1-2, with D perhaps TRBD1 (5 bases). Trimming removed 6 bases from V and 4 bases from J, with 18 bases in between. CDR1 SNHLY and CDR2 FYNNEI come from the germline V gene. This CDR3 is built from 15 residues. The DNA of the CDR3 is TGTGCCAGCAGATGGGGCTCTCAAACGGGCTATGGCTACACCTTC. This encodes CASRWGSQTGYGYTF.

The gene calls are TRBV5-6 and TRBJ1-5; 9 nucleotides agree with TRBD1. This CDR3 comprises 16 residues. V shed 3 bases, J shed 2 bases, and the junction held 6 bases outside the gene matches. Germline CDR1 SGHDT, CDR2 YYEEEE. CDR3 bases: TGTGCCAGCAGCTCAAGGACAGGGGTGGGCAATCAGCCCCAGCATTTT. Translated, it gives CASSSRTGVGNQPQHF.

The chain couples TRBV9 to TRBJ1-2; possible D gene TRBD1, 6 bases. The CDR3 runs 15 residues. Looked up from germline, CDR1 is SGDLS and CDR2 is YYNGEE. Trimming stripped 3 bases from V and 1 base from J, with 13 bases between. CDR3 region: CASSAANRVNYGYTF. Here the CDR3 DNA reads TGTGCCAGCAGCGCCGCTAACAGGGTTAACTATGGCTACACCTTC.

This chain joins TRBV5-8 and TRBJ2-5, with D possibly TRBD1 on 5 matching bases. The ends were cut back, 0 bases at V and 1 base at J, with 16 bases in the middle. CDR3 size: 17 residues. CDR1 is SGHTS and CDR2 is YDEGEE in the germline V gene. Here the CDR3 reads CASSLATASYTQETQYF. In DNA, the CDR3 is TGTGCCAGCAGCTTGGCGACAGCCTCCTACACCCAAGAGACCCAGTACTTC.

The chain is built from TRBV18 and TRBJ2-3; the match to TRBD2 covers 11 bases. The V and J ends lost 3 bases and 3 bases, in that order; junction bases with no gene match: 2. Per germline, CDR1 KGHSH and CDR2 LQKENI. The CDR3 runs 15 residues. The CDR3 DNA follows: TGTGCCAGCTCACCTAGCGGGGGGGCTACAGATACGCAGTATTTT. As protein: CASSPSGGATDTQYF.

The V and J genes are TRBV5-6 and TRBJ1-2; TRBD1 matches 8 bases. J gave up 5 bases and V 0 bases, and 6 bases lay outside the gene matches. There are 15 residues in the CDR3. Germline V gives CDR1 SGHDT, CDR2 YYEEEE. The CDR3 bases are TGTGCCAGCAGCTTGGGCAGGGGGCGAATTTATGGCTACACCTTC. Its translation is CASSLGRGRIYGYTF.

The chain recombines TRBV12-5 with TRBJ2-2; 16 bases map to TRBD2. The V and J ends lost 6 bases and 5 bases, in that order; junction bases with no gene match: 12. CDR3 size: 19 residues. Germline loops: CDR1 LGHNT, CDR2 FRNRAP. The CDR3 nucleotides read TGTGCTAGTGGCCACACCAAGGGACTAGCGGGGGGGTCAACCGGGGAGCTGTTTTTT. Translation gives CASGHTKGLAGGSTGELFF. The complete variable domain, with remaining parts taken from reference TRBV12-5 and TRBJ2-2, reads DARVTQTPRHKVTEMGQEVTMRCQPILGHNTVFWYRQTMMQGLELLAYFRNRAPLDDSGMPKDRFSAEMPDATLATLKIQPSEPRDSAVYFCASGHTKGLAGGSTGELFFGEGSRLTVL.

This chain joins TRBV19 and TRBJ2-1; 10 nucleotides match TRBD1. Per the germline V gene, CDR1 is LNHDA and CDR2 is SQIVND (reference sequence). V shed 5 bases, J shed 8 bases, and the junction held 18 bases outside the gene matches. The CDR3 contains 18 residues. CDR3 sequence (DNA): TGTGCCAGTAGTGGAGGAGGTTTTTCGGGACAGGGGTGGTATGAGCAGTTCTTC. This gives the protein CASSGGGFSGQGWYEQFF. The full variable domain, rest sourced from reference TRBV19 and TRBJ2-1, is DGGITQSPKYLFRKEGQNVTLSCEQNLNHDAMYWYRQDPGQGLRLIYYSQIVNDFQKGDIAEGYSVSREKKESFPLTVTSAQKNPTAFYLCASSGGGFSGQGWYEQFFGPGTRLTVL.

This chain links TRBV14 with TRBJ1-3; 8 positions agree with TRBD1. Unmatched junction bases numbered 10, after V lost 5 bases and J lost 4 bases. This CDR3 region has 16 residues. Germline loops: CDR1 SGHDN, CDR2 FVKESK. The CDR3 coding sequence is TGTGCCAGCAGCAAAACCACCAGGGGGCCAGGAAACACCATATATTTT. Translating it yields CASSKTTRGPGNTIYF. Together with reference TRBV14 and TRBJ1-3, the CDR3 gives the full variable domain: EAGVTQFPSHSVIEKGQTVTLRCDPISGHDNLYWYRRVMGKEIKFLLHFVKESKQDESGMPNNRFLAERTGGTYSTLKVQPAELEDSGVYFCASSKTTRGPGNTIYFGEGSWLTVV.

This clone was counted only a few times. This sequence joins TRBV4-2 and TRBJ1-1; 8 bases are shared with TRBD1. After removal of 1 base from V and 3 bases from J, the junction contained 7 bases not matched to a gene. CDR3 length equals 16 residues. Germline CDR1 LGHNA, CDR2 YNFKEQ. The CDR3, as DNA: TGTGCCAGCAGCCAAGCGGCCAGGGGGCCGGACACTGAAGCTTTCTTT. Translation: CASSQAARGPDTEAFF.

The chain couples TRBV10-1 to TRBJ1-2; D call uncertain. Germline V gene sequence: CDR1 WNHNN, CDR2 SYGVQD (reference sequence). The CDR3 is made up of 12 amino acids. V lost 4 bases, J lost 4 bases, and 7 bases lay in between. The CDR3 sequence is CASSGSGYGYTF. DNA for the CDR3: TGCGCCAGCAGTGGGAGTGGCTATGGCTACACCTTC.

This sequence joins TRBV5-6 and TRBJ2-1; the D is unclear. V was cut by 2 bases and J by 6 bases, with 6 bases left in between. Germline CDR1 reads SGHDT; CDR2 reads YYEEEE. This CDR3 region has 12 residues. The DNA of the CDR3 is TGTGCCAGCAGCTTACGGGTCAATGAGCAGTTCTTC. Encoded protein: CASSLRVNEQFF.

The rearrangement uses TRBV11-2 and TRBJ2-7, with D perhaps TRBD2 (5 bases). The CDR3 covers 15 residues. Germline V gene sequence: CDR1 SGHAT, CDR2 FQNNGV. V was shortened by 4 bases and J by 2 bases, with 15 bases between the two germline ends. The CDR3 nucleotides are TGTGCCAGCAGCTACAGCCCCGGGAACCCCTACGAGCAGTACTTC. Protein product: CASSYSPGNPYEQYF.

This chain uses TRBV5-6 with TRBJ2-7; 7 bases are shared with TRBD2. Trimming cost V 4 bases and J 7 bases; bases outside gene matches: 8. Germline assignment: CDR1 SGHDT and CDR2 YYEEEE. The CDR3 runs 13 residues. CDR3 DNA: TGTGCCAGCAGCCCGGGCACCGGGAGGGAGCAGTACTTC. Amino acid sequence: CASSPGTGREQYF.

This sequence joins TRBV3-1 (or the pseudogene TRBV3-2) and TRBJ1-5; 9 positions match TRBD1. The germline gives CDR1 LGHDT, CDR2 YNNKEL (reference sequence). V shed 5 bases and J 7 bases; nucleotides not matched to a gene: 3. The CDR3 totals 13 residues. The chain's CDR3 is CASSTDRGQPQHF. The DNA of the CDR3 is TGTGCCAGCAGCACGGACAGGGGCCAGCCCCAGCATTTT.

The chain couples TRBV6-1 to TRBJ1-6; 8 nucleotides agree with TRBD1. The junction had 8 bases not matched to a gene; V was cut back by 3 bases and J by 10 bases. This CDR3 has 15 residues. The germline V gene has CDR1 MNHNS and CDR2 SASEGT. The CDR3 DNA reads as TGTGCCAGCAGTGAGCGGACAGGGTATGGCTCACCCCTCCACTTT. Residues: CASSERTGYGSPLHF.

The V call is TRBV6-2 or TRBV6-3, the J call TRBJ1-2; D call uncertain. V was trimmed by 0 bases and J by 7 bases, leaving 3 bases between them. This CDR3 spans 11 amino acids. The germline V gene encodes CDR1 MNHEY and CDR2 SVGEGT. CDR3 DNA: TGTGCCAGCAGTTACTCTCTTGGCTACACCTTC. This translates into CASSYSLGYTF.

The J gene is TRBJ2-2, the V gene TRBV24-1; 7 nucleotides line up with TRBD2. Germline CDR1 and CDR2: KGHDR and SFDVKD. The CDR3 runs 14 residues. V lost 6 bases to trimming and J lost 10 bases; unmatched junction nucleotides: 10. This chain's CDR3 is CATSTGLDRAELFF. The CDR3 DNA reads TGTGCCACCAGTACAGGACTAGATCGGGCGGAGCTGTTTTTT.

This clone was found a few times. V and J are TRBV6-5 and TRBJ1-6; TRBD1 aligns across 8 bases. The CDR3 length is 16 residues. CDR1 is MNHEY, CDR2 SVGAGI, per germline. V trimming: 0 bases; J trimming: 8 bases; junction bases outside the gene matches: 6. The CDR3 bases are TGTGCCAGCAGTTACTCGAGGGCAGGGGGCGATTCACCCCTCCACTTT. This gives the protein CASSYSRAGGDSPLHF.